This entry lists 14 T cell receptor beta chains sequenced from one sample in a study of T-cell memory formation after mild COVID-19. TCRdb redid the calling of the 5' RACE reads with MiXCR, one entry per CDR3 protein. The data contain some 120,000 distinct CDR3 sequences, around 6.3% of them singletons. Input material: PBMCs or a T cell subset sorted from them (not recorded which). The receptors derive from an adult woman who had mild COVID-19 (a few samples of this study predate the infection). Cell type and time point are not known.

This clonotype has only a few counts. The chain couples TRBV12-3 or TRBV12-4 to TRBJ2-1; D remains ambiguous. This CDR3 region has 12 residues. Trimming pared 4 bases from V and 5 bases from J, leaving 6 bases between. CDR3 nucleotides: TGTGCCAGCAGTTGGGCAAACAATGAGCAGTTCTTC. It is translated as CASSWANNEQFF.

This clonotype was counted between two and nine times. The rearrangement links TRBV18 to TRBJ1-1; a weak D match, TRBD1 (5 bases). The CDR3 has 17 amino acids. The V end lost 2 bases, the J end lost 0 bases, and 16 bases lay between the germline ends. Germline CDR1 KGHSH, CDR2 LQKENI. The CDR3 sequence: CASSPLPSTVMNTEAFF. Written as DNA, the CDR3 is TGTGCCAGCTCACCATTGCCCTCGACAGTCATGAACACTGAAGCTTTCTTT. The full variable domain, with the rest looked up from reference TRBV18 and TRBJ1-1, is NAGVMQNPRHLVRRRGQEARLRCSPMKGHSHVYWYRQLPEEGLKFMVYLQKENIIDESGMPKERFSAEFPKEGPSILRIQQVVRGDSAAYFCASSPLPSTVMNTEAFFGQGTRLTVV.

As for this clonotype: This may be a read error: a much more frequent sequence differs by one nucleotide. This chain connects TRBV5-6 to TRBJ2-5; D may match TRBD1 or TRBD2 (5 bases each). The CDR3 contains 15 residues. With 8 bases removed from V and 4 bases from J, the gap between germline ends came to 21 bases. CDR1 is SGHDT and CDR2 is YYEEEE in the germline V gene. The CDR3 sequence: CARSLVGEVGETQYF. DNA for the CDR3: TGTGCCAGAAGCCTGGTGGGGGAAGTGGGAGAGACCCAGTACTTC.

This clonotype was counted only a few times. This clone may be a read error of a much larger clone one base away. CDR3 residues: CAISYSPFGTDTQYF. The DNA of the CDR3 is TGTGCCATCAGTTATAGCCCCTTCGGTACAGATACGCAGTATTTT. V and J are TRBV12-3 or TRBV12-4 and TRBJ2-3; D remains ambiguous. The CDR3 loop spans 15 amino acids.

This rearrangement joins TRBV13 to TRBJ2-7, with 11 bases lining up with TRBD2. CDR3 length: 18 residues. Germline-derived CDR1 and CDR2 are PRHDT and FYEKMQ (reference sequence). Trimming took 0 bases from V and 3 from J; bases not matched to a gene: 10. The CDR3 nucleotides read TGTGCCAGCAGCTTAGGACCTTATCTAGCGGGGGGCCTCTACGAGCAGTACTTC. As protein: CASSLGPYLAGGLYEQYF.

A few counts support this clonotype. The chain uses TRBV24-1 and TRBJ2-2; TRBD2 matches 9 bases. The V gene end was trimmed by 4 bases and the J gene end by 7 bases; junction bases not matched to a gene: 9. The CDR3 is 16 residues long. Germline-derived CDR1 and CDR2 are KGHDR and SFDVKD. CDR3: CATSESGTSFFGELFF. The DNA for the CDR3 is TGTGCCACCAGTGAGTCCGGGACTAGCTTCTTCGGGGAGCTGTTTTTT.

This clonotype was seen a handful of times. The chain couples TRBV20-1 to TRBJ2-7; 10 bases are a match to TRBD1. With V trimmed by 3 bases and J by 3 bases, 14 bases remained unmatched. CDR3 length: 17 amino acids. CDR1 and CDR2 from the germline V gene are DFQATT and SNEGSKA (reference sequence). Written as DNA, the CDR3 is TGCAGTGCTAGCCTAACCACGGGACAGGGGACCGGCTACGAGCAGTACTTC. It translates to CSASLTTGQGTGYEQYF.

This sequence joins TRBV7-8 and TRBJ2-2; D might be TRBD1 (6 bases). Germline CDR1 SGHVS, CDR2 FQNEAQ. This CDR3 has 16 residues. Trimming stripped 1 base from V and 0 bases from J, with 9 bases between. The DNA for the CDR3 is TGTGCCAGCAGCTTAGTCGGACAGCCGAACACCGGGGAGCTGTTTTTT. Translating gives CASSLVGQPNTGELFF. Supplemented by reference TRBV7-8 and TRBJ2-2, the full variable domain reads GAGVSQSPRYKVAKRGQDVALRCDPISGHVSLFWYQQALGQGPEFLTYFQNEAQLDKSGLPSDRFFAERPEGSVSTLKIQRTQQEDSAVYLCASSLVGQPNTGELFFGEGSRLTVL.

In its sample, this clonotype was seen a few times. The chain recombines TRBV5-1 with TRBJ2-1; 9 nucleotides match TRBD2. Germline V lookup: CDR1 SGHRS, CDR2 YFSETQ. V shed 0 bases and J 9 bases; nucleotides not matched to a gene: 7. CDR3 length: 15 residues. CDR3 in DNA: TGCGCCAGCAGCTTGGACGGCGGGGGGGCCGGTGAGCAGTTCTTC. It specifies CASSLDGGGAGEQFF.

This clonotype was seen repeatedly, ten times or more. The V call is TRBV7-9, the J call TRBJ2-7; 9 bases map to TRBD1. CDR3 length: 17 residues. Per germline, CDR1 SEHNR and CDR2 FQNEAQ (reference sequence). V gave up 4 bases and J gave up 1 base; unmatched junction bases: 11. For the CDR3, the DNA is TGTGCCAGCAGCTCCACAGGGGGCGGATTAAGGTCCTACGAGCAGTACTTC. It translates to CASSSTGGGLRSYEQYF.

This clonotype was counted many times. V is TRBV18 and J is TRBJ2-5; D is ambiguous. From germline, CDR1 is KGHSH and CDR2 LQKENI. V lost 1 base, J lost 1 base, and 16 bases lay in between. This CDR3 has 17 amino acids. Written as DNA, the CDR3 is TGTGCCAGCTCACCACTGGTCGTGAGACCGGCCCAAGAGACCCAGTACTTC. The encoded protein is CASSPLVVRPAQETQYF.

This rearrangement joins TRBV10-3 to TRBJ2-7; D is possibly TRBD1 (6 bases). From germline, CDR1 is ENHRY and CDR2 SYGVKD. This CDR3 region has 15 residues. Trimming took off 3 bases at V and 6 bases at J, with 18 bases between the two ends. CDR3 coding DNA: TGTGCCATCAGTGACCCAGGGGCGGCGAATAGCGAGCAGTACTTC. Its translation: CAISDPGAANSEQYF.

This clonotype occurred many times. This chain connects TRBV20-1 to TRBJ2-3; 11 bases line up with TRBD2. J lost 3 bases, V lost 2 bases, and 10 bases had no gene match. CDR3 length: 17 amino acids. The germline V gene encodes CDR1 DFQATT and CDR2 SNEGSKA (reference sequence). CDR3 sequence reads: CSARRSGRARVTDTQYF. The CDR3 region has the DNA TGCAGTGCTAGACGTAGCGGGAGGGCCAGGGTAACAGATACGCAGTATTTT.

This clonotype was counted between two and nine times. This chain joins TRBV5-1 and TRBJ2-5; 9 nucleotides agree with TRBD1. This CDR3 has 14 amino acids. After removal of 1 base from V and 4 bases from J, the junction contained 2 bases not matched to a gene. Per germline, CDR1 SGHRS and CDR2 YFSETQ. The CDR3 DNA sequence: TGCGCCAGCAGCTTGTGGGGACAGGGAGAGACCCAGTACTTC. Translated: CASSLWGQGETQYF.